Listed below are T cell receptor beta chains from one sample, sequenced in a study of blood T cell repertoires in COVID-19. TCRdb's copy holds only in-frame clones and misses some; the assay was immunoSEQ multiplex PCR. Among some 250,000 clones listed, about four fifths were seen once. The source material was peripheral blood. The receptor set was obtained from a woman between 55 and 75 years old with active or convalescent COVID-19. The CDR3 runs from the conserved cysteine through the conserved F or W. D genes are given only for firm matches. The listing skips clone size in some rows; elsewhere it reads once, few, many or a size class.

CDR3	DNA	J	D	V	size
CASSLGGLNEQFF	TGTGCCAGCAGCTTAGGGGGGCTCAATGAGCAGTTCTTC	TRBJ2-1	NA	TRBV7-6	NA
CASSQEGGHLGNQPQHF	TGCGCCAGCAGCCAAGAGGGGGGGCATCTAGGCAATCAGCCCCAGCATTTT	TRBJ1-5	NA	TRBV4-3	once
CASSEGRAGNQPQHF	TGTGCCAGCAGTGAGGGCAGGGCGGGCAATCAGCCCCAGCATTTT	TRBJ1-5	NA	TRBV2	few
CASSIQGPGGDTEAFF	TGTGCCAGTAGTATTCAGGGGCCGGGGGGGGACACTGAAGCTTTCTTT	TRBJ1-1	NA	TRBV19	NA
CASSWANRRQPQHF	TGTGCCAGCAGTTGGGCCAACAGACGACAGCCCCAGCATTTT	TRBJ1-5	NA	TRBV2	many
CASSPGDRSSGNTIYF	TGCGCCAGCAGCCCAGGGGACCGATCCTCTGGAAACACCATATATTTT	TRBJ1-3	NA	TRBV5-1	few
CASSQGQGQGPYGYTF	TGTGCCAGCAGCCAAGGTCAGGGACAGGGACCCTATGGCTACACCTTC	TRBJ1-2	TRBD1	TRBV4-2	few
CASSLALTSGGVETQYF	TGTGCCAGCAGCTTAGCGCTGACTAGCGGGGGGGTGGAGACCCAGTACTTC	TRBJ2-5	TRBD2	TRBV7-9	NA
CASSITSGEGDTQYF	TGTGCCAGTAGTATTACTAGCGGGGAGGGAGATACGCAGTATTTT	TRBJ2-3	TRBD2	TRBV19	NA
CAGSTGGNTIYF	TGTGCCGGATCGACTGGAGGAAACACCATATATTTT	TRBJ1-3	NA	TRBV19	NA
CASSTSGSLSGNTIYF	TGTGCCAGCAGCACAAGTGGCTCTCTCTCTGGAAACACCATATATTTT	TRBJ1-3	NA	TRBV7-2	NA
CASSLTGEAHYGYTF	TGTGCCAGCAGCCTAACAGGGGAAGCGCACTATGGCTACACCTTC	TRBJ1-2	TRBD1	TRBV7-9	NA
CASRLFFEAVDTQYF	TGTGCCAGCCGGCTGTTCTTTGAGGCCGTAGATACGCAGTATTTT	TRBJ2-3	NA	TRBV5-4	NA
CASSYRGGTEAFF	TGTGCCAGCAGTTACAGGGGAGGAACTGAAGCTTTCTTT	TRBJ1-1	NA	TRBV6-6	once
CASSLGGAYYNEQFF	TGTGCCAGCAGCTTAGGGGGGGCCTATTACAATGAGCAGTTCTTC	TRBJ2-1	NA	TRBV5-4	NA
CASSEIVGGGTIYF	TGTGCCAGCAGCGAAATTGTGGGGGGTGGCACCATATATTTT	TRBJ1-3	NA	TRBV9	NA
CASSYYSEQFF	TGTGCCAGCAGTTACTACAGTGAGCAGTTCTTC	TRBJ2-1	NA	TRBV6-5	NA
CASSKYYYNSPLHF	TGTGCCAGCAGCAAATACTACTATAATTCACCCCTCCACTTT	TRBJ1-6	NA	TRBV21-1	NA
CATSTGGARDTQYF	TGTGCCACCTCGACCGGGGGGGCGAGGGATACGCAGTATTTT	TRBJ2-3	TRBD2	TRBV5-4	NA
CASRAGTGTKAEAFF	TGTGCCAGCAGGGCCGGGACAGGGACGAAGGCTGAAGCTTTCTTT	TRBJ1-1	TRBD1	TRBV2	NA
CASSAYSGGLREQFF	TGTGCCAGCAGCGCATATAGCGGGGGGCTACGGGAGCAGTTCTTC	TRBJ2-1	TRBD2	TRBV7-6	NA
CASSLTGGDQPQHF	TGTGCCAGCAGTTTGACTGGGGGGGATCAGCCCCAGCATTTT	TRBJ1-5	NA	TRBV6-5	NA
CASTRQSSSNTEAFF	TGTGCCAGTACGAGGCAGTCTAGCTCGAACACTGAAGCTTTCTTT	TRBJ1-1	NA	TRBV19	NA
CASRPPGQGRETQYF	TGTGCCAGCAGGCCCCCGGGACAGGGGAGAGAGACCCAGTACTTC	TRBJ2-5	TRBD1	TRBV2	NA
CSVEPLYDYGYTF	TGCAGCGTTGAACCCCTCTACGACTATGGCTACACCTTC	TRBJ1-2	NA	TRBV29-1	NA
CASSLRTGRQETQYF	TGTGCCAGCAGTTTACGGACAGGGAGGCAAGAGACCCAGTACTTC	TRBJ2-5	TRBD1	TRBV6-2/TRBV6-3	NA
CAISESPRDYGYTF	TGTGCCATCAGTGAGTCGCCCCGGGACTATGGCTACACCTTC	TRBJ1-2	NA	TRBV10-3	NA
CASSEETGYNEQFF	TGTGCCAGCAGTGAAGAGACGGGCTACAATGAGCAGTTCTTC	TRBJ2-1	NA	TRBV6-4	NA
CASSQDSPTGTGGPGNTIYF	TGTGCCAGCAGCCAAGATTCCCCTACCGGGACAGGGGGACCTGGAAACACCATATATTTT	TRBJ1-3	TRBD1	TRBV3-1/TRBV3-2	NA
CASSSTGTYGYTF	TGTGCCAGCAGTTCGACAGGGACCTATGGCTACACCTTC	TRBJ1-2	TRBD1	TRBV12-3/TRBV12-4	NA
CASSVEGWTGSHEQYF	TGTGCCAGCAGCGTAGAAGGTTGGACAGGGTCCCACGAGCAGTACTTC	TRBJ2-7	TRBD1	TRBV9	NA
CASSQGGEGTEAFF	TGTGCCAGCTCACAGGGCGGGGAGGGCACTGAAGCTTTCTTT	TRBJ1-1	NA	TRBV18	NA
CASSQDRGVGEAFF	TGTGCCAGCAGCCAGGACAGGGGTGTAGGTGAAGCTTTCTTT	TRBJ1-1	TRBD1	TRBV3-1/TRBV3-2	NA
CASSPYDRDGEAFF	TGTGCCAGCAGCCCGTACGACAGGGATGGGGAAGCTTTCTTT	TRBJ1-1	TRBD1	TRBV5-6	once
CAISEGTAYGYTF	TGTGCCATCAGTGAAGGTACAGCCTATGGCTACACCTTC	TRBJ1-2	NA	TRBV10-3	NA
CASSQVLTSITDTQYF	TGCGCCAGCAGCCAAGTTTTGACTAGCATCACAGATACGCAGTATTTT	TRBJ2-3	TRBD2	TRBV4-1	NA
CASSRSGTGGWNSPLHF	TGTGCCAGCAGCCGGAGCGGGACAGGGGGCTGGAATTCACCCCTCCACTTT	TRBJ1-6	TRBD1	TRBV5-4	NA
CASSQETEGALETQYF	TGTGCCAGCAGCCAGGAGACGGAGGGGGCTCTAGAGACCCAGTACTTC	TRBJ2-5	NA	TRBV3-1/TRBV3-2	NA
CASSSGGGDGNTIYF	TGTGCCAGCAGTTCGGGCGGAGGGGATGGAAACACCATATATTTT	TRBJ1-3	NA	TRBV27	NA
CASSLGTGYENTEAFF	TGCGCCAGCAGCTTGGGGACAGGTTATGAGAACACTGAAGCTTTCTTT	TRBJ1-1	TRBD1	TRBV5-1	NA
CASSSRPGTVYGYTF	TGTGCCAGCAGTTCCCGTCCCGGGACAGTTTATGGCTACACCTTC	TRBJ1-2	TRBD1	TRBV6-5	NA
CASSPQGGLAGAYEQYF	TGTGCCAGCTCACCACAGGGCGGACTAGCGGGGGCGTACGAGCAGTACTTC	TRBJ2-7	TRBD2	TRBV18	few
CASSPQDGRFDEQFF	TGTGCCAGCAGCCCCCAGGACGGGAGGTTCGATGAGCAGTTCTTC	TRBJ2-1	TRBD2	TRBV3-1/TRBV3-2	NA
CASSYYGGLASNEQFF	TGTGCCAGCAGTTACTATGGGGGACTAGCGAGTAATGAGCAGTTCTTC	TRBJ2-1	TRBD2	TRBV6-5	NA
CASSSASGGDEKLFF	TGTGCCAGTAGTTCGGCGAGCGGGGGAGATGAAAAACTGTTTTTT	TRBJ1-4	NA	TRBV19	NA
CASSPGGGSYEQYF	TGTGCCAGCTCACCTGGCGGGGGAAGCTACGAGCAGTACTTC	TRBJ2-7	TRBD2	TRBV18	few
CASSQDVGEGQPQHF	TGCGCCAGCAGCCAAGATGTAGGGGAAGGTCAGCCCCAGCATTTT	TRBJ1-5	NA	TRBV4-1	NA
CASSYERIRGGNTIYF	TGTGCCAGCAGTTACGAAAGGATTAGAGGGGGAAACACCATATATTTT	TRBJ1-3	NA	TRBV6-5	NA
CASSPPTGANEKLFF	TGTGCCAGCTCACCACCGACAGGGGCTAATGAAAAACTGTTTTTT	TRBJ1-4	TRBD1	TRBV18	NA
CASRARGRPGYEQYF	TGTGCCAGCAGAGCAAGGGGTCGGCCGGGTTACGAGCAGTACTTC	TRBJ2-7	NA	TRBV27	NA
CASSPPRLAGWQETQYF	TGTGCCAGCTCACCACCGAGACTAGCGGGGTGGCAAGAGACCCAGTACTTC	TRBJ2-5	TRBD2	TRBV18	NA
CAWSSAGFNQPQHF	TGTGCCTGGAGTTCCGCAGGGTTTAATCAGCCCCAGCATTTT	TRBJ1-5	NA	TRBV30	NA
CASSELERELFF	TGTGCCAGCAGCGAGCTAGAAAGGGAGCTGTTTTTT	TRBJ2-2	NA	TRBV9	NA
CASSAGGDYGYTF	TGTGCCAGCAGTGCGGGGGGTGACTATGGCTACACCTTC	TRBJ1-2	NA	TRBV10-3	NA
CASSQEGRGEYEQYF	TGTGCCAGCAGCCAAGAGGGGAGGGGTGAGTACGAGCAGTACTTC	TRBJ2-7	TRBD2	TRBV4-2	once
CASSTSRTGQSTDTQYF	TGTGCCAGCTCAACCTCCCGGACAGGCCAAAGCACAGATACGCAGTATTTT	TRBJ2-3	TRBD1	TRBV18	NA
CASRRQGVNTEAFF	TGTGCCAGCAGGCGACAGGGAGTAAACACTGAAGCTTTCTTT	TRBJ1-1	TRBD1	TRBV27	NA
CASSVGQGLQGYTF	TGTGCCAGCAGCGTAGGACAGGGGCTACAAGGCTACACCTTC	TRBJ1-2	TRBD1	TRBV9	NA
CASSPRRGDYGYTF	TGTGCCAGCTCACCACGCAGGGGGGACTATGGCTACACCTTC	TRBJ1-2	TRBD1	TRBV18	once
CASSHGGTNTEAFF	TGCGCCAGCAGCCACGGGGGGACGAACACTGAAGCTTTCTTT	TRBJ1-1	NA	TRBV4-3	NA